Shown below are 20 T cell receptor beta chains from a single sample sequenced in a study of shared clonotypes between healthy human individuals. Sequencing was performed with immunoSEQ multiplex PCR; in TCRdb, only in-frame clones are kept and a portion is missing. The table has about 1.1 million clones, approximately 78% seen once. Sequencing was carried out using memory CD4+ T cells from PBMCs. Subset denoted: CD45RA-negative fraction. Every receptor here comes from a man between 18 and 29 years old in good health. Some clones in this sample may be carry-over from other donors' samples.

This clone was recorded a few times. The CDR3 loop is CASRTTTGPGNQPQHF. In nucleotides, the CDR3 is TGTGCCAGCAGAACCACCACAGGGCCGGGCAATCAGCCCCAGCATTTT. The chain is built from TRBV2 and TRBJ1-5, with a possible D match to TRBD1 (6 bases). Per the germline V gene, CDR1 is SNHLY and CDR2 is FYNNEI. The CDR3 extends over 16 amino acids. V lost 6 bases and J lost 2, with 17 bases in between.

The rearrangement links TRBV28 to TRBJ2-4; TRBD1 matches 10 bases. The CDR3 is 16 amino acids. J was trimmed by 9 bases and V by 5 bases; bases with no gene match: 13. Looked up from germline, CDR1 is MDHEN and CDR2 is SYDVKM. This CDR3 reads CASSPWTGGDLGIQYF. Here the CDR3 DNA reads TGTGCCAGCAGTCCGTGGACAGGGGGGGATCTTGGCATTCAGTACTTC.

This clone was counted between two and nine times. Other DNA sequences in this sample translate to the same CDR3. The chain combines TRBV9 with TRBJ2-2, with D uncertain. CDR3 length: 13 residues. V lost 0 bases and J 5 bases, leaving 5 bases between the germline ends. Germline lookup yields CDR1 SGDLS and CDR2 YYNGEE. In DNA form, the CDR3 reads TGTGCCAGCAGCGTAGAAGGGACCGGGGAGCTGTTTTTT. Translated, it gives CASSVEGTGELFF.

This clone was seen at least ten times. The chain combines TRBV28 with TRBJ1-5, with D uncertain. V was cut by 6 bases and J by 15 bases, with 15 bases left in between. Germline V gene data show CDR1 as MDHEN and CDR2 as SYDVKM. The CDR3 sequence is 11 residues long. The CDR3 region has the DNA TGTGCCAGCAGCTCCCGACGAGTTATGCATTTT. Amino acid sequence: CASSSRRVMHF. The whole variable domain, filled in from reference TRBV28 and TRBJ1-5, reads DVKVTQSSRYLVKRTGEKVFLECVQDMDHENMFWYRQDPGLGLRLIYFSYDVKMKEKGDIPEGYSVSREKKERFSLILESASTNQTSMYLCASSSRRVMHFGDGTRLSIL.

The count of this clone is one. This chain connects TRBV30 to TRBJ1-3; tentative D call: TRBD1 (6 bases). Trimming took off 4 bases at V and 3 bases at J, with 16 bases between the two ends. The CDR3 totals 15 residues. Germline V gene lookup returns CDR1 GTSNPN and CDR2 SVGIG (reference sequence). The CDR3 region is CAWMGDRLGGNTIYF. The DNA for the CDR3 is TGTGCCTGGATGGGTGACAGGTTAGGTGGAAACACCATATATTTT.

The sample holds one count of this clone. The chain joins TRBV14 to TRBJ2-1; D may correspond to TRBD1 or TRBD2 (5 bases each). The CDR3 covers 17 residues. The germline CDR1 and CDR2 sequences are SGHDN and FVKESK. The V gene lost 4 bases and the J gene lost 3 bases, with 19 bases spanning the gap. Here the CDR3 reads CASSPGAAATFYNEQFF. CDR3 in DNA: TGTGCCAGCAGCCCCGGGGCAGCCGCAACCTTCTACAATGAGCAGTTCTTC.

The rearrangement joins TRBV2 to TRBJ2-3; 11 bases map to TRBD1. The CDR3 is 16 residues long. Germline CDR1 and CDR2: SNHLY and FYNNEI. J gave up 5 bases and V 6 bases, and 10 bases lay outside the gene matches. The CDR3 region has the DNA TGTGCCAGCAGCAGAACGGACAGGGGGCGAGGAGATACGCAGTATTTT. This encodes CASSRTDRGRGDTQYF.

V and J are TRBV11-3 and TRBJ2-5; 11 bases are a match to TRBD2. Germline V lookup: CDR1 SGHNT, CDR2 YENEEA. This CDR3 is 14 amino acids long. J was trimmed by 5 bases and V by 5 bases; bases with no gene match: 4. CDR3 sequence (DNA): TGTGCCAGCAGCGATGGACTAGCGGGCGAGACCCAGTACTTC. Translating it yields CASSDGLAGETQYF. The full variable domain, in which reference TRBV11-3 and TRBJ2-5 provide the parts outside the CDR3, is EAGVVQSPRYKIIEKKQPVAFWCNPISGHNTLYWYLQNLGQGPELLIRYENEEAVDDSQLPKDRFSAERLKGVDSTLKIQPAELGDSAVYLCASSDGLAGETQYFGPGTRLLVL.

The chain couples TRBV5-1 to TRBJ2-5; 12 bases match TRBD2. CDR1 and CDR2 from the germline V gene are SGHRS and YFSETQ. The CDR3 totals 15 residues. Trimming cost V 4 bases and J 5 bases; bases outside gene matches: 6. The CDR3 sequence is CASSPTGTSGETQYF. CDR3 sequence (DNA): TGCGCCAGCAGCCCGACCGGGACTAGCGGGGAGACCCAGTACTTC.

The rearrangement uses TRBV5-1 and TRBJ2-6; D call uncertain. The CDR3 length is 16 residues. Germline CDR1 reads SGHRS; CDR2 reads YFSETQ. Trimming cost V 0 bases and J 2 bases, with 9 bases left between them. The CDR3 here is CASSLAWQAGANVLTF. CDR3 DNA sequence: TGCGCCAGCAGCTTGGCCTGGCAGGCTGGGGCCAACGTCCTGACTTTC.

V is TRBV7-3 and J is TRBJ2-2, with D hard to call. The CDR3 is made up of 15 amino acids. V lost 2 bases and J lost 0, with 7 bases in between. Germline CDR1 reads SGHTA; CDR2 reads FQGTGA. The CDR3 DNA reads as TGTGCCAGCAGCTTAGACAACCCGAACACCGGGGAGCTGTTTTTT. Translating gives CASSLDNPNTGELFF.

This clone appeared once. The chain is built from TRBV18 and TRBJ2-2; D ambiguous. CDR1 and CDR2 (germline): KGHSH, LQKENI. The CDR3 is 12 amino acids. The V gene lost 3 bases and the J gene lost 5 bases, with 4 bases spanning the gap. This chain's CDR3 is CASSPPTGELFF. For the CDR3, the DNA is TGTGCCAGCTCACCCCCTACCGGGGAGCTGTTTTTT. Filled out from reference TRBV18 and TRBJ2-2, the complete variable domain reads NAGVMQNPRHLVRRRGQEARLRCSPMKGHSHVYWYRQLPEEGLKFMVYLQKENIIDESGMPKERFSAEFPKEGPSILRIQQVVRGDSAAYFCASSPPTGELFFGEGSRLTVL.

In DNA form, the CDR3 reads TGCGCCAGCAGCTTGTTAGGGACTTCGAACGGGGAGCTGTTTTTT. Translation: CASSLLGTSNGELFF. The chain has TRBV5-1 and TRBJ2-2; a possible D gene is TRBD2 (6 bases). CDR3 size: 15 residues. CDR1 is SGHRS, CDR2 YFSETQ, per germline. V shed 1 base and J shed 7 bases, with 14 bases lying between them. The full variable domain, in which reference TRBV5-1 and TRBJ2-2 provide the parts outside the CDR3, is KAGVTQTPRYLIKTRGQQVTLSCSPISGHRSVSWYQQTPGQGLQFLFEYFSETQRNKGNFPGRFSGRQFSNSRSEMNVSTLELGDSALYLCASSLLGTSNGELFFGEGSRLTVL.

The chain employs TRBV10-1 and TRBJ2-7; D remains ambiguous. CDR1 is WNHNN and CDR2 is SYGVQD in the germline V gene (reference sequence). The CDR3 totals 14 residues. With 3 bases removed from V and 3 bases from J, the gap between germline ends came to 12 bases. The CDR3 protein is CASSDVNFHYEQYF. CDR3 DNA: TGCGCCAGCAGTGACGTGAACTTTCACTACGAGCAGTACTTC.

The rearrangement links TRBV27 to TRBJ1-5; D ambiguous. The V and J ends lost 3 bases and 0 bases respectively, with 9 bases between them. CDR1 and CDR2 (germline): MNHEY, SMNVEV (reference sequence). The CDR3 runs to 15 residues. In DNA, the CDR3 is TGTGCCAGCAGTTTTACCAGAAATAGCAATCAGCCCCAGCATTTT. It codes for CASSFTRNSNQPQHF.

The chain uses TRBV9 and TRBJ2-5; D is ambiguous. V lost 2 bases, J lost 4 bases, and 12 bases lay in between. The CDR3 consists of 14 residues. From germline, CDR1 is SGDLS and CDR2 YYNGEE. In DNA form, the CDR3 reads TGTGCCAGCAGCGTGTTCAGTGATCCAGAGACCCAGTACTTC. Protein product: CASSVFSDPETQYF.

The V call is TRBV2, the J call TRBJ1-1, with D perhaps matching TRBD1 (5 bases). The CDR3 extends over 14 amino acids. Germline assignment: CDR1 SNHLY and CDR2 FYNNEI. V lost 1 base to trimming and J lost 6 bases, with 12 bases between them. CDR3 sequence (DNA): TGTGCCAGCAGTGAAGGTTTTCAGGGCTCTGAAGCTTTCTTT. It specifies CASSEGFQGSEAFF.

As for this clone: The junction shows a germline mismatch at one end, possibly a read error. Different DNA sequences within this sample yield the same CDR3. V usage is TRBV5-1 and J usage is TRBJ2-7; D gene uncertain. The germline V gene has CDR1 SGHRS and CDR2 YFSETQ. CDR3 length: 14 amino acids. As DNA, the CDR3 is TGCGCCAGCAGCCCCTCGAGGTCTCTAGACGAGCAGTACTTT. It codes for CASSPSRSLDEQYF.

The chain links TRBV18 to TRBJ2-1; tentative D call: TRBD2 (6 bases). The CDR3 is 14 amino acids. The ends were cut back, 6 bases at V and 4 bases at J, with 13 bases in the middle. Germline V gene lookup returns CDR1 KGHSH and CDR2 LQKENI. The CDR3 loop is CASSLSAGYNEQFF. The CDR3 DNA follows: TGTGCCAGCTCCCTTTCGGCGGGGTACAATGAGCAGTTCTTC. The full variable domain, its missing parts supplied by reference TRBV18 and TRBJ2-1, is NAGVMQNPRHLVRRRGQEARLRCSPMKGHSHVYWYRQLPEEGLKFMVYLQKENIIDESGMPKERFSAEFPKEGPSILRIQQVVRGDSAAYFCASSLSAGYNEQFFGPGTRLTVL.

The chain has TRBV9 and TRBJ2-7, with 8 nucleotides matching TRBD2. Trimming took 3 bases from V and 3 from J; bases not matched to a gene: 17. The length of the CDR3 is 18 residues. Germline CDR1 is SGDLS and CDR2 is YYNGEE. CDR3: CASSAGEVAGSLIYEQYF. The DNA of the CDR3 is TGTGCCAGCAGCGCCGGGGAAGTAGCGGGATCCCTAATCTACGAGCAGTACTTC. The whole variable domain, filled in from reference TRBV9 and TRBJ2-7, reads DSGVTQTPKHLITATGQRVTLRCSPRSGDLSVYWYQQSLDQGLQFLIQYYNGEERAKGNILERFSAQQFPDLHSELNLSSLELGDSALYFCASSAGEVAGSLIYEQYFGPGTRLTVT.